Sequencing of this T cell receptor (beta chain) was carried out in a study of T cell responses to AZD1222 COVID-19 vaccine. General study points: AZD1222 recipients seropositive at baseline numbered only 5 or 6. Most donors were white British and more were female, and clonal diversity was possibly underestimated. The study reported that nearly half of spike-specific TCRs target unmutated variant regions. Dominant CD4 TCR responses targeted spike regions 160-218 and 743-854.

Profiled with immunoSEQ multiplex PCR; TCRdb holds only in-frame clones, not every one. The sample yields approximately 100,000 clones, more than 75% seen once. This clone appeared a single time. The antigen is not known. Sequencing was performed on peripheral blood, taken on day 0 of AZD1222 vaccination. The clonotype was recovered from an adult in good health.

The DNA for the CDR3 is TGTGCCAGCAGCTCTCCATCGACAGCGTCCTATGGCTACACCTTC. This encodes CASSSPSTASYGYTF. J is TRBJ1-2 and V is TRBV27; possibly TRBD1 for D (5 bases). Germline V gives CDR1 MNHEY, CDR2 SMNVEV (reference sequence). CDR3 size: 15 residues. Trimming cost V 6 bases and J 4 bases, with 18 bases left between them.